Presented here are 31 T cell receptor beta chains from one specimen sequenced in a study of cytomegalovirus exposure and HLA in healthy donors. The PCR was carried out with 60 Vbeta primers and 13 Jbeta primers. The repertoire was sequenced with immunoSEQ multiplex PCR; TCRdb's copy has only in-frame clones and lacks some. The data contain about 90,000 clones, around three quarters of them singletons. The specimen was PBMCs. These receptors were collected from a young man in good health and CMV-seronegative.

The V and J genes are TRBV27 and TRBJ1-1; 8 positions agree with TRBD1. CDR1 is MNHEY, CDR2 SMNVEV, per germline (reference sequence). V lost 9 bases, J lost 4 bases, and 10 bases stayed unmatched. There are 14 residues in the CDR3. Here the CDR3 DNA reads TGTGCCAGTACATCAGGGGGCCGGGGCACTGAAGCTTTCTTT. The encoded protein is CASTSGGRGTEAFF.

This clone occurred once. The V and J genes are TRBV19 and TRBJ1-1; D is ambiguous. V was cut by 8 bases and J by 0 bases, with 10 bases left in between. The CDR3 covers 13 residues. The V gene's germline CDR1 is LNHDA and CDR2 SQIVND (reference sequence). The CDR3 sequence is CASLEQMNTEAFF. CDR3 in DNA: TGTGCCAGTCTTGAACAAATGAACACTGAAGCTTTCTTT.

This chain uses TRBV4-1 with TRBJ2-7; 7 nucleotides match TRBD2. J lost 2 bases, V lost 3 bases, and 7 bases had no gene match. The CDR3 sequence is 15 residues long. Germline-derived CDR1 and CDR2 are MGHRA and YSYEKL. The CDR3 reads CASSQKRGSPYEQYF. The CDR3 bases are TGCGCCAGCAGCCAGAAGCGGGGTTCGCCCTACGAGCAGTACTTC.

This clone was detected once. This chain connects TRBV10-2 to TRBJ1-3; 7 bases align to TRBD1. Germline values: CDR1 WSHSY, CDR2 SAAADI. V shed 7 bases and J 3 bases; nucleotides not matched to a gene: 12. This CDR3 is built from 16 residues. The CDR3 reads CASTQGQVSYGNTIYF. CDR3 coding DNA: TGCGCCAGCACTCAAGGACAGGTTTCTTATGGAAACACCATATATTTT.

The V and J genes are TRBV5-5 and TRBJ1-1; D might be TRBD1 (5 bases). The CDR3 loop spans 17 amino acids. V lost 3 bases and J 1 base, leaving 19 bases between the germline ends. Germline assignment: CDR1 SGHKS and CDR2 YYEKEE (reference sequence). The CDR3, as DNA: TGTGCCAGCAGCTCCGCTCCGGGGGGGGGTCGGAACACTGAAGCTTTCTTT. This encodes CASSSAPGGGRNTEAFF.

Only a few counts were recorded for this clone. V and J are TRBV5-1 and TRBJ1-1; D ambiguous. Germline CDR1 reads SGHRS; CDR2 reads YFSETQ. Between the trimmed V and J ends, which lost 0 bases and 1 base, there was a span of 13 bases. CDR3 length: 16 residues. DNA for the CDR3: TGCGCCAGCAGCTTGGCCTTTCTAGGTTCGAACACTGAAGCTTTCTTT. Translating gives CASSLAFLGSNTEAFF.

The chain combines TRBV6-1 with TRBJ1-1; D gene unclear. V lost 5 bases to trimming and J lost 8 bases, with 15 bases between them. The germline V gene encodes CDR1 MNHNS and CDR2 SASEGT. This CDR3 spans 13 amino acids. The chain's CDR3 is CASSLAWRGEAFF. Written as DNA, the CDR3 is TGTGCCAGCAGTCTCGCCTGGAGAGGGGAAGCTTTCTTT.

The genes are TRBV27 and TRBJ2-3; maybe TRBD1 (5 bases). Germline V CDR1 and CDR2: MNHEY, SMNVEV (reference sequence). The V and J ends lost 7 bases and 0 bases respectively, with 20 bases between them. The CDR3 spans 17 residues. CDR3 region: CASTRRGIGTSTDTQYF. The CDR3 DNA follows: TGTGCCAGCACCCGAAGGGGAATCGGAACTAGCACAGATACGCAGTATTTT.

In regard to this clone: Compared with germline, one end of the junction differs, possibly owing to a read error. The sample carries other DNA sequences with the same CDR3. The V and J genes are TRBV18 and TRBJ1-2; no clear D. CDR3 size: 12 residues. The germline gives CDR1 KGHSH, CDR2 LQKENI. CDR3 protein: CASSPRGYGYTF. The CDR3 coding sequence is TGTGCCAGCTCCCCACGAGGCTATGGCTACACCTTC.

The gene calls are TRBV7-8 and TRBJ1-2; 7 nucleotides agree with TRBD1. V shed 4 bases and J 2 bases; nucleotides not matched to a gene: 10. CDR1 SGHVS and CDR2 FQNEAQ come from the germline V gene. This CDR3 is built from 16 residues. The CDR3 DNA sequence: TGTGCCAGCAGCTCGGATCGACAGGGAGGAAACTATGGCTACACCTTC. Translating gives CASSSDRQGGNYGYTF.

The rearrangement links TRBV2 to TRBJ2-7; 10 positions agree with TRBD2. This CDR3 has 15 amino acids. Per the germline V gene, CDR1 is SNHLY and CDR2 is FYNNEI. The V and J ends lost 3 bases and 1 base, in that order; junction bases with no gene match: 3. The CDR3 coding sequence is TGTGCCAGCAGTGATTTAGCGGGGGGATCCTACGAGCAGTACTTC. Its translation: CASSDLAGGSYEQYF.

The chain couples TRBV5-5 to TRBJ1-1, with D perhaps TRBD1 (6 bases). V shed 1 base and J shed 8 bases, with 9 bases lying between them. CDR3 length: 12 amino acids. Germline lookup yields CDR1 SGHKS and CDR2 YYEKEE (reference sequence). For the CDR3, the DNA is TGTGCCAGCAGCTTGTGGCAGGGGGAAGCTTTCTTT. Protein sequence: CASSLWQGEAFF.

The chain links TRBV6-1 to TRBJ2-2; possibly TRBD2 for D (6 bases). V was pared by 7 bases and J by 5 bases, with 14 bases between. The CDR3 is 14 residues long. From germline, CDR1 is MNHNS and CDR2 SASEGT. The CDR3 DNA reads TGTGCCAGCACGACCCAACGGGGGACCGGGGAGCTGTTTTTT. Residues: CASTTQRGTGELFF.

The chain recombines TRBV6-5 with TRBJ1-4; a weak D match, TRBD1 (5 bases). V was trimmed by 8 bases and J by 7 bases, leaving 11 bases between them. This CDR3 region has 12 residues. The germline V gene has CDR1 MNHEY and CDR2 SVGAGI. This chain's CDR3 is CASGQGGEKLFF. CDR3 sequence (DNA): TGTGCCAGCGGTCAGGGCGGTGAAAAACTGTTTTTT.

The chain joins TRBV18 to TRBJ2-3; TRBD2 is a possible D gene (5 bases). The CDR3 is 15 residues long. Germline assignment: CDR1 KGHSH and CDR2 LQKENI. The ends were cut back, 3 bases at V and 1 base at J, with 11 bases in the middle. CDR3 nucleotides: TGTGCCAGCTCACCCACTAGGGCGGGCACAGATACGCAGTATTTT. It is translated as CASSPTRAGTDTQYF.

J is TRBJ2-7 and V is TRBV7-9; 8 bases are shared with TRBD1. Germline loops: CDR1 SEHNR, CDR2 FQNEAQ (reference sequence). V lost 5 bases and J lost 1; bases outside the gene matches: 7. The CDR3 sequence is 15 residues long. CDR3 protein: CASSHEGQASYEQYF. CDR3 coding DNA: TGTGCCAGCAGCCACGAGGGACAGGCTTCCTACGAGCAGTACTTC.

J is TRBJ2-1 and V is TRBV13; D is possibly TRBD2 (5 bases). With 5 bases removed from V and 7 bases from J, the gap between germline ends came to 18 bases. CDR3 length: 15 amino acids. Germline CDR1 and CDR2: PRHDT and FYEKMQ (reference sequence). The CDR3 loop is CASSLVLADRNEQFF. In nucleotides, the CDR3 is TGTGCCAGCAGCCTCGTGCTAGCCGATAGGAATGAGCAGTTCTTC.

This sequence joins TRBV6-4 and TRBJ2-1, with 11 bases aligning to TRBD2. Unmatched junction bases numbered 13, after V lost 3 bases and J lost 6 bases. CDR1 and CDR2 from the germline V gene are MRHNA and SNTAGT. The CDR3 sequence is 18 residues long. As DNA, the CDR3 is TGTGCCAGCAGTGAAACACACCTTACTAGCGGGAGATCCAATGAGCAGTTCTTC. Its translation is CASSETHLTSGRSNEQFF.

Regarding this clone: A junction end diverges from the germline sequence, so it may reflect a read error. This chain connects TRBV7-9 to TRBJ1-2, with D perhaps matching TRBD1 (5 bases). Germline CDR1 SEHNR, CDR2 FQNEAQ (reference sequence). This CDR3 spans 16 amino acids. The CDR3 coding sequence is TGTTCCAGCAGCTTAGAAATGGTTGTGGGGCAGTATGGCTACACCTTC. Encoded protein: CSSSLEMVVGQYGYTF.

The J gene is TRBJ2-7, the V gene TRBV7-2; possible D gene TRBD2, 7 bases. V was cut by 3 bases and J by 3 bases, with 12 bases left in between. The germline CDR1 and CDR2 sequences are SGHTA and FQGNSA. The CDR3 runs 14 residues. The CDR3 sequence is CASSFGGGFYEQYF. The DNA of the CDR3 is TGTGCCAGCAGCTTCGGCGGGGGCTTCTACGAGCAGTACTTC.

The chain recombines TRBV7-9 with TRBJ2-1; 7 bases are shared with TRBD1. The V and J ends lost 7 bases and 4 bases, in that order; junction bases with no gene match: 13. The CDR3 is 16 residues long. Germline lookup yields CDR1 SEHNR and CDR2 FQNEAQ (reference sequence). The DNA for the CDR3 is TGTGCCAGCACCCCCCCAGGGGGACCATTATACAATGAGCAGTTCTTC. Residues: CASTPPGGPLYNEQFF.

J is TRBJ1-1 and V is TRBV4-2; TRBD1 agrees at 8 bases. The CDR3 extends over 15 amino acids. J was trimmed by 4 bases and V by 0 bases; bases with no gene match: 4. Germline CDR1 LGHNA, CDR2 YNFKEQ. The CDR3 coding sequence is TGTGCCAGCAGCCAAGAGACAGGGGTTAGCACTGAAGCTTTCTTT. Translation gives CASSQETGVSTEAFF.

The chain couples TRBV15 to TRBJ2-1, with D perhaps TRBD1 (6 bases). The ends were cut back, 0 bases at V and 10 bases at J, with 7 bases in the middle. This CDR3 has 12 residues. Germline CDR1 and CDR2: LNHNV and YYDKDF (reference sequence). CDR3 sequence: CATSRDGTEQFF. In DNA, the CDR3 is TGTGCCACCAGCAGAGATGGGACAGAGCAGTTCTTC.

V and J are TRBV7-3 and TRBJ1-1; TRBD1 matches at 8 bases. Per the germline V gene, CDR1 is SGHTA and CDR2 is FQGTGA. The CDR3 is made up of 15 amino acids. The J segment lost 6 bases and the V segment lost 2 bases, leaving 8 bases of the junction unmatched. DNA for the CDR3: TGTGCCAGCAGCTTATGGGCAGGGGGCGTATCTGAAGCTTTCTTT. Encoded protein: CASSLWAGGVSEAFF. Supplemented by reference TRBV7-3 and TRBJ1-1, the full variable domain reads GAGVSQTPSNKVTEKGKYVELRCDPISGHTALYWYRQSLGQGPEFLIYFQGTGAADDSGLPNDRFFAVRPEGSVSTLKIQRTERGDSAVYLCASSLWAGGVSEAFFGQGTRLTVV.

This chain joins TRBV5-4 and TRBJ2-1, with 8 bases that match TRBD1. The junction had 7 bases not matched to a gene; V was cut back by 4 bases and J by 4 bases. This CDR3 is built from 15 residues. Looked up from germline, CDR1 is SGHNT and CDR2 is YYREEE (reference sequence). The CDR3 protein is CASSQGQEFYNEQFF. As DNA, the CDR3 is TGTGCCAGCAGCCAGGGACAGGAGTTTTACAATGAGCAGTTCTTC. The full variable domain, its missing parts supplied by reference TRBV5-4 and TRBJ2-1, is ETGVTQSPTHLIKTRGQQVTLRCSSQSGHNTVSWYQQALGQGPQFIFQYYREEENGRGNFPPRFSGLQFPNYSSELNVNALELDDSALYLCASSQGQEFYNEQFFGPGTRLTVL.

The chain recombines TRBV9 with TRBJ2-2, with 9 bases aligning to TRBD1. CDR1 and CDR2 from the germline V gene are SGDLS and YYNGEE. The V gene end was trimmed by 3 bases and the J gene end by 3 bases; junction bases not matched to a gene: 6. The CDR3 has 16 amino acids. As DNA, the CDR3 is TGTGCCAGCAGCGATCAACAGGGGGCGCACACCGGGGAGCTGTTTTTT. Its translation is CASSDQQGAHTGELFF.

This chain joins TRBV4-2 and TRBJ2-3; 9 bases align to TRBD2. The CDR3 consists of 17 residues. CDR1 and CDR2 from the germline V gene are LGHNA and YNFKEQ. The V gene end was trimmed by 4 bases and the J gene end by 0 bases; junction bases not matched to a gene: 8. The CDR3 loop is CASSPASLAGSTDTQYF. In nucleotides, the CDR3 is TGTGCCAGCAGCCCAGCATCGCTAGCGGGGAGCACAGATACGCAGTATTTT.

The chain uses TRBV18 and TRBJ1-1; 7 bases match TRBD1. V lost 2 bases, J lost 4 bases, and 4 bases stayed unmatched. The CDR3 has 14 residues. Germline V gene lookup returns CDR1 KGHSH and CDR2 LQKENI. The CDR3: CASSPSGQFTEAFF. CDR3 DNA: TGTGCCAGCTCACCATCGGGACAGTTCACTGAAGCTTTCTTT.

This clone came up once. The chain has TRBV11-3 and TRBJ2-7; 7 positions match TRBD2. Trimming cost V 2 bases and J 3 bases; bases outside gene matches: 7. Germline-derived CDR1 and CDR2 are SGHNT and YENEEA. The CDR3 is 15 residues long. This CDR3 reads CASSLRGGSDYEQYV. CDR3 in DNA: TGTGCCAGCAGCTTAAGGGGCGGGAGCGACTACGAGCAGTACGTC.

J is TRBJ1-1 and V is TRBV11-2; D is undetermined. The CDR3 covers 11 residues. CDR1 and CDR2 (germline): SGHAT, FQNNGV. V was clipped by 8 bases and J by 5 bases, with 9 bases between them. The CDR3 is CASVFGTEAFF. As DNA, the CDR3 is TGTGCCAGCGTTTTCGGTACTGAAGCTTTCTTT.

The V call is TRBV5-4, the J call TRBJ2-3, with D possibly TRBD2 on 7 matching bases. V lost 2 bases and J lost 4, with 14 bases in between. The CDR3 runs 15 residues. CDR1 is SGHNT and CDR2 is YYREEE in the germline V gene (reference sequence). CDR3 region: CASSLKGGGSDTQYF. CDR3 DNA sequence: TGTGCCAGCAGCTTAAAGGGGGGGGGTTCAGATACGCAGTATTTT.